Below, one T cell receptor beta chain is given with its context. What this receptor recognizes is not known. The input lacks base qualities; no much larger clone sits a single base away. The data belong to a study of cytomegalovirus exposure and HLA in healthy donors (TCRdb year 2017). In the study overall: An earlier analysis of more than 550 of the donors reported under 300 Gb of sequence data and roughly 120 million unique TCR beta sequences obtained from some 170 million T cells. An early release covering roughly 580 HLA-typed donors comprised about 320 gigabases of sequencing data and 85 million to 100 million unique TCR sequences. Of the roughly 400 genotyped donors, about 84% fell in the genetic ancestry cluster associated with self-reported Caucasian donors. The study aimed to test whether signatures of past pathogen exposure could be identified by cataloging public T cell receptors. The study used immunosequencing to profile the T cell repertoires of about 670 subjects and linked those repertoires to cytomegalovirus serostatus. A separate validation cohort of 100 to 150 different subjects was used in addition to the roughly 640-subject first cohort. The study combined high-throughput TCR immunosequencing, statistical association of individual TCRs with disease status, and machine learning to predict cytomegalovirus infection status. To study patterns of TCR occurrence, a later analysis re-analyzed previously published TCR beta repertoires from 500 to 850 donors and added high-resolution HLA genotyping. Rather than using new phenotypic data, the later analysis identified candidate immune exposures from TCR beta sequences and from how often those sequences occurred across donors. In an earlier analysis of around 540 of the donors, high-throughput TCR beta sequencing was used to judge whether each TCR beta V gene segment behaved as functional or pseudogenic. Donor age, sex, ethnicity and CMV serostatus were compiled together with the repertoire data. Genome-wide SNP genotypes for about 55% of the roughly 670 donors were used in a later genetic analysis, which treated that subset as a discovery cohort. Every repertoire in the discovery cohort had been generated on one and the same sequencing platform. Both class I and class II loci were covered by HLA typing, at four-digit resolution. The number of typed donors differed by locus: 629-630 for A, B, C, DRB1 and DQB1; 500 to 550 for DQA1; about 600 for DPA1; and some 430 for DPB1. Several DR-DQ haplotypes were handled as single units for association and clustering because linkage in the cohort was strong. Among under 450 genotyped donors of the cohort, an average of 235,054 unique TCR beta nucleotide sequences were sequenced per donor, around 18% of them non-productive.

Measured from the cysteine to the phenylalanine, the CDR3 is 17 residues long. Only CDR3 DNA remains: 51 bases, in frame from the first base. Trimmed from V: 5 bases; trimmed from J: 3 bases; junction bases lacking a gene match: 12. CDR1 and CDR2, per the germline V gene, are SGHTA and FQGNSA. On the study overall, not on this receptor specifically: The sequencing pipeline was judged likely to have produced a cluster of highly shared sequence variants as a technical artifact. Most TCR sequences were observed very rarely across donors, whereas some public TCRs were present in many individuals. When HLA alleles, especially DR and DQ, strongly co-occurred, attributing TCR associations to individual alleles was difficult. CMV serostatus was the only immune exposure information available for the cohort. The classifier was reported to diagnose cytomegalovirus status with high specificity and sensitivity in both the original and validation cohorts. In a later analysis, several top co-occurrence clusters were reported to appear linked to parvovirus B19, influenza, CMV and Epstein-Barr virus. In a later analysis, the rate of TCR association differed among HLA loci, with DRB1 alleles having the most associated TCRs and HLA-C alleles having the fewest. According to a later genetic analysis, donors in an Asian-associated ancestry cluster had fewer N-insertions in productive TCRs than the approximately 610-donor mean. This cohort had only TCR beta chains sequenced, and the lack of alpha or paired-chain data limited which features could be detected. Over 15 rarely observed V segments, including chromosome 9 orphons, were excluded from the earlier analysis of a few hundred of the donors because counts were too low. Correlated functional status among segregating V segments might reflect linkage disequilibrium, but an unknown experimental factor could not be ruled out. Some IMGT-functional V segments, including TRBV6-2 and TRBV6-3, could not be told apart with the 87-base-pair reads, so those segments were excluded. In a later analysis, HLA-associated TCR beta chains showed more clonal expansion and lower generation probabilities than non-associated chains that were equally common. Because some donors lacked HLA typing at each locus, the association tests relied only on the typed subset. At a false discovery rate of 0.05, a later analysis linked some 18,000 TCR beta sequences to specific HLA alleles. The authors suggested that the approach could potentially be generalized to other disease states and immunological phenotypes. Three of the identified cytomegalovirus-associated TCR beta chains were confirmed in vitro to be specific for cytomegalovirus antigens. The study listed 164 TCR beta chains as associated with cytomegalovirus. A later genetic analysis associated a missense DCLRE1C variant with V-gene and J-gene trimming of TCR beta chains, and an independent cohort replicated the association. Roughly uniform sequencing depth across donors was assumed in presence/absence analyses, although this assumption may not hold. In an earlier analysis of roughly 560 of the donors, most TCR beta V segments were observed in productive rearrangements about 87% or about 30% of the time, broadly matching IMGT annotations. A further reported finding was that TCR beta sequences accurately predicted the HLA-A and HLA-B alleles for most subjects in the first cohort. Most CMV-associated TCR beta chains appeared to be HLA-restricted in a later analysis, and the HLA associations seemed to be driven largely by CMV exposure.

Receptor amplification or capture employed the immunoSEQ multiplex PCR assay. A mixture of 60 forward primers for TCR Vbeta segments and 13 reverse primers for TCR Jbeta segments was used in the multiplex PCR. Amplification of the CDR3 region of rearranged TCR beta genes was performed with a multiplex PCR assay on genomic DNA. The Illumina HiSeq System was used to sequence the amplified TCR beta libraries as 87-base-pair reads. As for the authors' bioinformatics: A later analysis counted tens of millions of unique TCR beta chains across the 550 to 800 repertoires, and some 11 million of these chains were shared by at least two donors. Raw reads were error-corrected and collapsed into unique sequences by a nearest-neighbor algorithm in which closely related sequences were merged to remove PCR and sequencing errors. V, D and J gene segments were assigned by aligning CDR3 sequences to IMGT reference sequences. For a sequence to be retained, at least a six-nucleotide match to both a V gene segment and a J gene segment was required. A rearrangement counted as productive if the CDR3 had no stop codons and remained in frame with V and J, and every other rearrangement counted as non-productive. CDR3 was defined according to IMGT convention as the region running from the second conserved V-encoded cysteine to the conserved J-encoded phenylalanine. In an earlier analysis of around 570 of the donors, sequences lacking an unambiguous match to a single V gene segment were excluded. An earlier analysis of over 450 of the donors classified V segments as functional when productive rearrangements were above 56.7% and as segregating when the standard deviation between donors was above 5%. To diagnose cytomegalovirus status from the catalog of TCR beta chain sequences, a statistical classification framework was built. In a later analysis, TCR nucleotide sequences were compared against IMGT/GENE-DB human TR gene sequences so that V and J genes could be assigned. A later analysis assigned CDR3 sequences and most-parsimonious VDJ recombination scenarios with the TCRdist pipeline. A later analysis defined each TCR beta chain by its CDR3 amino acid sequence plus V-gene family, and excluded reads lacking a unique V-gene family. To address suspected cross-contamination and a sequencing artifact, a later analysis removed around 590 highly shared, low-generation-probability nucleotide sequences. In a later analysis, a clonal expansion index was calculated for each public chain from normalized within-repertoire ranks of inferred template counts. In a later analysis, generation probabilities were computed with a VDJ recombination model fitted to out-of-frame rearrangements, and the resulting probabilities were checked against IGoR. Hypergeometric tests were used in a later analysis to score TCR-TCR, TCR-HLA and TCR-CMV co-occurrence, with a repertoire-size bias correction applied to the TCR pairs. To estimate false discovery rates, a later analysis permuted the HLA or CMV assignments 20 times. In a later analysis, co-occurring TCRs were grouped using DBSCAN, with TCRdist sequence similarity added in when clustering inside HLA-allele-positive subsets. For co-occurrence clustering, repertoires with fewer than 30,000 or more than 120,000 public chains were excluded, along with a handful of repertoires with anomalous nucleotide sharing. TCRdb's version of the immuneACCESS table is confined to in-frame rearrangements and falls short of the full clone set. An unresolved V gene accounts for under half of the shortfall where checked; the remainder is of unknown origin. The V and J calls and clone size are taken from that table; D and trimming were inferred from the DNA. In this sample the table shows over 150,000 clones, over 70% of which occur a single time. The top ten constitute roughly 3% of the sample.

The cohort consisted of some 670 healthy bone marrow donors. Cohort members were all nominally healthy when sampled, although unrecorded immune exposures were likely present. The donor tested CMV seronegative, placing the donor among the 300 to 400 seronegative members of the cohort. Every donor gave a peripheral blood sample, and the peripheral blood mononuclear cells from that sample were used for TCR beta sequencing. Genomic DNA was extracted from the blood cell samples with the Qiagen DNeasy Blood Extraction Kit. The sequence was obtained from a male donor in good health and CMV-seronegative. The chain is encoded by TRBV7-2 joined to TRBJ2-3; TRBD2 fits 9 bases in the junction. Sequencing input: PBMCs. The CDR3 region has the sequence CASSTRSSGTITDTQYF. At the DNA level, the sequence is TGTGCCAGCAGCACCCGATCTAGCGGGACTATAACAGATACGCAGTATTTT.